Below are 29 T cell receptor beta chains sequenced from a single sample in a study of blood T cell repertoires in COVID-19 (dated by TCRdb to 2020 to 2021). Library method: the immunoSEQ multiplex PCR assay. Entries here come from immuneACCESS through TCRdb and include only in-frame sequences with V and J called. Some clones fail to appear in such tables; in the studies checked, an unresolved V gene covers under half of the shortfall, and the cause of the remainder is unknown. The sample includes about 150,000 clones, with 75% to 85% observed a single time. The ten largest make up roughly 5.1% of the sample. The source material was peripheral blood. The receptors here all came from a woman in her 70s with COVID-19, enrolled during active disease.

V gene TRBV18 combines with J gene TRBJ2-1; 8 bases fit TRBD1. CDR1 is KGHSH, CDR2 LQKENI, per germline. CDR3 size: 17 residues. V was clipped by 3 bases and J by 4 bases; unmatched bases: 11. CDR3 loop: CASSPFTGTGPYNEQFF. The CDR3 DNA reads as TGTGCCAGCTCACCTTTCACCGGGACAGGACCTTACAATGAGCAGTTCTTC.

The genes are TRBV18 and TRBJ1-2, with D tentatively TRBD1 (5 bases). V was shortened by 4 bases and J by 9 bases, with 15 bases between the two germline ends. The CDR3 has 13 residues. The germline CDR1 and CDR2 sequences are KGHSH and LQKENI. In nucleotides, the CDR3 is TGTGCCAGCTCACGTTCGGACACCTCCAGCTACACCTTC. Protein: CASSRSDTSSYTF. The variable domain in full, completed from reference TRBV18 and TRBJ1-2, reads NAGVMQNPRHLVRRRGQEARLRCSPMKGHSHVYWYRQLPEEGLKFMVYLQKENIIDESGMPKERFSAEFPKEGPSILRIQQVVRGDSAAYFCASSRSDTSSYTFGSGTRLTVV.

This chain connects TRBV3-1 (or the pseudogene TRBV3-2) to TRBJ2-1; D is perhaps TRBD2 (7 bases). In germline, CDR1 is LGHDT, CDR2 YNNKEL (reference sequence). The CDR3 extends over 17 amino acids. V was pared by 0 bases and J by 4 bases, with 16 bases between. The CDR3 region is CASSQERGGLMYNEQFF. In DNA, the CDR3 is TGTGCCAGCAGCCAAGAGAGGGGGGGCCTCATGTACAATGAGCAGTTCTTC.

The chain links TRBV19 to TRBJ1-5; 8 nucleotides match TRBD1. The length of the CDR3 is 14 residues. Germline trimming cut 7 bases from V and 4 bases from J; bases unmatched to any gene: 6. Germline CDR1 and CDR2: LNHDA and SQIVND (reference sequence). The CDR3 spells CASNPGQENQPQHF. CDR3 DNA sequence: TGTGCCAGTAACCCGGGACAGGAGAATCAGCCCCAGCATTTT. Full variable domain (remainder filled in from reference TRBV19 and TRBJ1-5): DGGITQSPKYLFRKEGQNVTLSCEQNLNHDAMYWYRQDPGQGLRLIYYSQIVNDFQKGDIAEGYSVSREKKESFPLTVTSAQKNPTAFYLCASNPGQENQPQHFGDGTRLSIL.

The chain is built from TRBV23-1 and TRBJ2-2; D unclear. TRBV23-1 is known as an ORF, though its function is uncertain. The CDR3 spans 16 residues. V was clipped by 0 bases and J by 6 bases, with 14 bases between them. The DNA for the CDR3 is TGCGCCAGCAGTCAATCTGGTCCCGGGTCGGCCGGGGAGCTGTTTTTT. This encodes CASSQSGPGSAGELFF.

In this sample, this clone turned up once. The genes are TRBV6-5 and TRBJ1-4, with TRBD1 as a possible D gene (5 bases). This CDR3 region has 15 residues. Germline assignment: CDR1 MNHEY and CDR2 SVGAGI. V dropped 0 bases and J dropped 7 bases, with 12 bases sitting between them. The CDR3: CASSYSGGRGEKLFF. Here the CDR3 DNA reads TGTGCCAGCAGTTACTCGGGGGGTCGAGGTGAAAAACTGTTTTTT.

The chain has TRBV21-1 and TRBJ1-2. TRBV21-1 corresponds to a pseudogene. CDR3 size: 17 residues. CDR3 sequence: CASSKQCKALWSYGYTF. CDR3 in DNA: TGTGCCAGCAGCAAACAGTGTAAGGCTCTCTGGAGCTATGGCTACACCTTC.

The J gene is TRBJ1-2, the V gene TRBV18; D is perhaps TRBD1 (5 bases). Trimming removed 6 bases from V and 8 bases from J, with 19 bases in between. There are 14 residues in the CDR3. Germline CDR1 KGHSH, CDR2 LQKENI. CDR3 loop: CASSEQGVSIGYTF. The CDR3 nucleotides read TGTGCCAGCTCCGAACAAGGGGTCTCGATAGGCTACACCTTC. Variable domain in full (rest from reference TRBV18 and TRBJ1-2): NAGVMQNPRHLVRRRGQEARLRCSPMKGHSHVYWYRQLPEEGLKFMVYLQKENIIDESGMPKERFSAEFPKEGPSILRIQQVVRGDSAAYFCASSEQGVSIGYTFGSGTRLTVV.

The CDR3 DNA sequence: TGTGCCAGCAGTCAAGGGGCAGCAGAAAACTATGGCTACACCTTC. Translation: CASSQGAAENYGYTF. The V and J genes are TRBV7-9 and TRBJ1-2; tentative D call: TRBD1 (5 bases). Germline assignment: CDR1 SEHNR and CDR2 FQNEAQ (reference sequence). The CDR3 loop spans 15 amino acids. The germline V and J ends were trimmed by 6 bases and 2 bases, with 16 bases remaining between them.

This chain links TRBV11-3 with TRBJ2-3; D call uncertain. This CDR3 comprises 15 residues. Trimming cost V 1 base and J 3 bases, with 11 bases left between them. CDR1 and CDR2 (germline): SGHNT, YENEEA. The chain's CDR3 is CASSLGAPQTDTQYF. The CDR3 DNA is TGTGCCAGCAGCTTAGGGGCCCCCCAAACAGATACGCAGTATTTT.

This sequence joins TRBV20-1 and TRBJ1-1; the D is unclear. The CDR3 is 11 residues long. V was cut by 6 bases and J by 1 base, with 6 bases left in between. The germline CDR1 and CDR2 sequences are DFQATT and SNEGSKA (reference sequence). CDR3 nucleotides: TGCAGTGCGGAGAGGAACACTGAAGCTTTCTTT. It yields the protein CSAERNTEAFF.

This chain links TRBV18 with TRBJ1-1; possibly TRBD1 for D (6 bases). Germline-derived CDR1 and CDR2 are KGHSH and LQKENI. Trimming stripped 0 bases from V and 3 bases from J, with 14 bases between. The CDR3 has 16 amino acids. The CDR3 region has the DNA TGTGCCAGCTCACCACCGACGGGGGGCGCGTACACTGAAGCTTTCTTT. Translating it yields CASSPPTGGAYTEAFF.

The CDR3 loop is CSASVSGGHNEQFF. CDR3 bases: TGCAGTGCTAGTGTCAGCGGGGGTCACAATGAGCAGTTCTTC. The V gene is TRBV20-1, the J gene TRBJ2-1; 8 nucleotides match TRBD2. CDR3 length: 14 residues. CDR1 and CDR2 from the germline V gene are DFQATT and SNEGSKA (reference sequence). After removal of 3 bases from V and 5 bases from J, the junction contained 6 bases not matched to a gene.

V is TRBV6-1 and J is TRBJ1-2; 8 bases are a match to TRBD1. This CDR3 comprises 14 residues. In germline, CDR1 is MNHNS, CDR2 SASEGT. V lost 2 bases, J lost 3 bases, and 2 bases stayed unmatched. The CDR3 spells CASSETGGDYGYTF. The CDR3, as DNA: TGTGCCAGCAGTGAAACAGGGGGTGACTATGGCTACACCTTC.

The chain combines TRBV11-2 with TRBJ2-1; 8 bases align to TRBD2. Germline trimming cut 2 bases from V and 9 bases from J; bases unmatched to any gene: 12. CDR3 length: 16 residues. The germline V gene has CDR1 SGHAT and CDR2 FQNNGV. CDR3 DNA: TGTGCCAGCAGCTTAACCCCGGGGGGGGTTCATGTTGAGCAGTTCTTC. Protein sequence: CASSLTPGGVHVEQFF.

CDR3 in amino acids: CASSLDRAASYNEQFF. Here the CDR3 DNA reads TGTGCCAGTAGTCTTGACAGGGCAGCGTCCTACAATGAGCAGTTCTTC. J is TRBJ2-1 and V is TRBV19; 7 nucleotides line up with TRBD1. The V gene end was trimmed by 5 bases and the J gene end by 1 base; junction bases not matched to a gene: 8. Germline loops: CDR1 LNHDA, CDR2 SQIVND (reference sequence). The CDR3 is made up of 16 amino acids. The variable domain in full, with the rest retrieved from reference TRBV19 and TRBJ2-1, is DGGITQSPKYLFRKEGQNVTLSCEQNLNHDAMYWYRQDPGQGLRLIYYSQIVNDFQKGDIAEGYSVSREKKESFPLTVTSAQKNPTAFYLCASSLDRAASYNEQFFGPGTRLTVL.

The chain combines TRBV5-1 with TRBJ1-3; 9 nucleotides align to TRBD1. The CDR3 length is 18 residues. CDR1 is SGHRS, CDR2 YFSETQ, per germline. Losses at the gene ends were 4 bases for V and 1 base for J; bases not matched to a gene: 12. The DNA of the CDR3 is TGCGCCAGCAGCCCCTTCCCGGGACAGGGTGTATCTGGAAACACCATATATTTT. As protein: CASSPFPGQGVSGNTIYF. The whole variable domain, remainder taken from reference TRBV5-1 and TRBJ1-3, is KAGVTQTPRYLIKTRGQQVTLSCSPISGHRSVSWYQQTPGQGLQFLFEYFSETQRNKGNFPGRFSGRQFSNSRSEMNVSTLELGDSALYLCASSPFPGQGVSGNTIYFGEGSWLTVV.

This clone was recorded only once. The V call is TRBV5-6, the J call TRBJ2-5; 10 bases line up with TRBD2. This CDR3 spans 15 amino acids. The junction had 3 bases not matched to a gene; V was cut back by 2 bases and J by 2 bases. Germline V gene lookup returns CDR1 SGHDT and CDR2 YYEEEE. The CDR3 coding sequence is TGTGCCAGCAGCTTAAGCGGGGGGGCGCAAGAGACCCAGTACTTC. Protein sequence: CASSLSGGAQETQYF.

This chain links TRBV30 with TRBJ1-2; D might be TRBD1 (5 bases). This CDR3 comprises 10 residues. The germline V gene has CDR1 GTSNPN and CDR2 SVGIG (reference sequence). Trimming removed 8 bases at V and 5 bases at J, with 9 bases between. CDR3: CALGPYGYTF. CDR3 DNA: TGTGCCCTGGGGCCTTATGGCTACACCTTC.

This CDR3 reads CASSSTDRIKQYF. CDR3 nucleotides: TGTGCCAGCAGCTCAACGGACAGGATCAAGCAGTACTTC. This sequence joins TRBV7-9 and TRBJ2-7; 7 bases agree with TRBD1. Per germline, CDR1 SEHNR and CDR2 FQNEAQ (reference sequence). Unmatched junction bases numbered 8, after V lost 4 bases and J lost 8 bases. The CDR3 totals 13 residues.

The CDR3 DNA follows: TGCGCCAGCAGCGGGGGGGCTGAAGCTTTCTTT. Translating it yields CASSGGAEAFF. The V call is TRBV5-1, the J call TRBJ1-1; D is possibly TRBD1 (5 bases). Germline CDR1 SGHRS, CDR2 YFSETQ. The CDR3 has 11 residues. Trimming removed 4 bases at V and 6 bases at J, with 7 bases between.

The genes are TRBV3-1 (or the pseudogene TRBV3-2) and TRBJ2-7; 10 bases are a match to TRBD1. Per the germline V gene, CDR1 is LGHDT and CDR2 is YNNKEL (reference sequence). V trimming: 4 bases; J trimming: 2 bases; junction bases outside the gene matches: 8. This CDR3 contains 16 residues. CDR3 coding DNA: TGTGCCAGCAGCCCTCCCCCCGGGACAGGGGCCTACGAGCAGTACTTC. Its protein product is CASSPPPGTGAYEQYF.

The genes are TRBV4-1 and TRBJ2-5, with 9 bases that match TRBD1. Germline-derived CDR1 and CDR2 are MGHRA and YSYEKL. The V segment lost 4 bases and the J segment 3 bases; nucleotides outside the gene matches: 3. The CDR3 runs to 14 residues. This CDR3 is CASSLTGGEETQYF. The CDR3 DNA follows: TGCGCCAGCAGCCTGACAGGGGGGGAAGAGACCCAGTACTTC.

The J gene is TRBJ2-1, the V gene TRBV9; D uncertain. CDR1 and CDR2 from the germline V gene are SGDLS and YYNGEE. The CDR3 spans 14 residues. Between the trimmed V and J ends, which lost 0 bases and 6 bases, there was a span of 10 bases. In nucleotides, the CDR3 is TGTGCCAGCAGCGTAGATGGCCCCGTCAATGAGCAGTTCTTC. Encoded protein: CASSVDGPVNEQFF.

The chain combines TRBV5-1 with TRBJ2-5; TRBD1 matches at 7 bases. The CDR3 consists of 15 residues. CDR1 is SGHRS and CDR2 is YFSETQ in the germline V gene. V trimming: 4 bases; J trimming: 5 bases; junction bases outside the gene matches: 11. CDR3 residues: CASSKAGDRAETQYF. The CDR3 DNA sequence: TGCGCCAGCAGCAAGGCCGGGGACAGAGCGGAGACCCAGTACTTC.

The gene calls are TRBV7-2 and TRBJ1-2; D perhaps matches TRBD1 (5 bases). The CDR3 extends over 14 amino acids. Germline values: CDR1 SGHTA, CDR2 FQGNSA. Trimming took off 1 base at V and 8 bases at J, with 14 bases between the two ends. The CDR3 region is CASSLGQPRSGYTF. In nucleotides, the CDR3 is TGTGCCAGCAGCTTAGGACAGCCGAGGAGCGGCTACACCTTC.

The rearrangement uses TRBV7-2 and TRBJ2-7, with 8 bases identical to TRBD1. V trimming: 6 bases; J trimming: 3 bases; junction bases outside the gene matches: 10. CDR1 is SGHTA and CDR2 is FQGNSA in the germline V gene. This CDR3 has 15 amino acids. CDR3 in amino acids: CASSPTGTGGYEQYF. The CDR3 coding sequence is TGTGCCAGCAGTCCAACCGGGACAGGAGGCTACGAGCAGTACTTC.

The chain links TRBV9 to TRBJ2-3; TRBD2 aligns across 10 bases. Germline lookup yields CDR1 SGDLS and CDR2 YYNGEE. V dropped 2 bases and J dropped 6; count of bases not matched to a gene: 3. CDR3 length: 14 residues. The CDR3 DNA reads TGTGCCAGCAGCGTCCTAGCGGGGGCGGATACGCAGTATTTT. Translation: CASSVLAGADTQYF. Full variable domain (rest looked up from reference TRBV9 and TRBJ2-3): DSGVTQTPKHLITATGQRVTLRCSPRSGDLSVYWYQQSLDQGLQFLIQYYNGEERAKGNILERFSAQQFPDLHSELNLSSLELGDSALYFCASSVLAGADTQYFGPGTRLTVL.

CDR3 coding DNA: TGCGCCAGCAGTTTCAGGGGGCCTAATGAAAAACTGTTTTTT. This codes for CASSFRGPNEKLFF. The chain joins TRBV5-1 to TRBJ1-4; 8 bases agree with TRBD1. Germline V CDR1 and CDR2: SGHRS, YFSETQ. CDR3 length: 14 amino acids. J gave up 3 bases and V 5 bases, and 3 bases lay outside the gene matches.